The rows below give T cell receptor beta chains drawn from one sample of a study of control samples from healthy donors and cancer patients. Libraries were prepared by immunoSEQ multiplex PCR; TCRdb keeps only in-frame clonotypes and omits some of them. The sample carries roughly 99,000 clones, roughly 82% recorded once. Material for sequencing was blood. Receptors originate from a man between 60 and 70 years old in good health. Both conserved end residues are trimmed from each CDR3. Clone size appears in some rows only: once, few, many, or a class for an expanded clone.

>TRBJ1-6|TRBV30|NA
AWSIQYGGLNSPLH
>TRBJ2-7|TRBV6-1|few
ASSVAGEAYEQY
>TRBJ1-3|TRBV3-1/TRBV3-2|few
ASSRTSSGNTIY
>TRBJ2-1|TRBV21-1|NA
ASSFPGQSSYNEQF
>TRBJ2-1|TRBV14|once
ASSRSGTSSYNEQF
>TRBJ1-4|TRBV28|NA
ASSTGTGNEKLF
>TRBJ1-6|TRBV5-6|NA
ASSLLDRDNSPLH
>TRBJ1-1|TRBV25-1|NA
ASSRAVNTEAF
>TRBJ2-5|TRBV5-6|NA
ASSSVGEETQY
>TRBJ2-1|TRBV10-3|NA
AISESRYQGNEQF
>TRBJ2-3|TRBV25-1|NA
ASSESTDTQY
>TRBJ2-3|TRBV19|NA
ASSMKGGVRTQY
>TRBJ2-7|TRBV5-1|NA
ASSLDISGKYLSYEQY
>TRBJ2-7|TRBV7-3|NA
ASSLTGYRNEQY
>TRBJ1-1|TRBV6-5|NA
ASSSLDGNTEAF
>TRBJ1-2|TRBV19|NA
ASSPHRDGYT
>TRBJ1-5|TRBV19|NA
ASRDNINPPQH
>TRBJ1-1|TRBV3-1/TRBV3-2|NA
ASSHASRLGTEAF
>TRBJ2-2|TRBV5-1|NA
ASSLGGVRTGELF
>TRBJ1-2|TRBV6-5|few
ASSYRDHHARYGYT
>TRBJ1-2|TRBV6-5|NA
ASSRGGQTNYGYT
>TRBJ1-1|TRBV5-6|NA
ASSLSPQEAF